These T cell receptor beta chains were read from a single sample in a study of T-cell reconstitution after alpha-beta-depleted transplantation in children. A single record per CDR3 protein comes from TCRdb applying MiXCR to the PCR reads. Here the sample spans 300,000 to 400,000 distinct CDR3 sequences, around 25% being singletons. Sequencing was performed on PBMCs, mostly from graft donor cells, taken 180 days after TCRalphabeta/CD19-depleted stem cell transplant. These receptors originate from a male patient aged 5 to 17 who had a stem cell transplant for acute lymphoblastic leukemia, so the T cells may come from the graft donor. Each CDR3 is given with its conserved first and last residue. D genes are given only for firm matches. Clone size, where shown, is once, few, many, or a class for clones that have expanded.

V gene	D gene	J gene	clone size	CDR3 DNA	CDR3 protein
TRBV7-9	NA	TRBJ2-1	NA	TGTGCCAGCAGCCGGGTGGGTGATTACCCGTACAATGAGCAGTTCTTC	CASSRVGDYPYNEQFF
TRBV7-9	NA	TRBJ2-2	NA	TGTGCCAGCAGCTTAAGAGTTGCCGGGGAGCTGTTTTTT	CASSLRVAGELFF
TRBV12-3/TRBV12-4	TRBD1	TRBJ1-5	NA	TGTGCCAGCAGATCAGACAGGGACAGCAGCAATCAGCCCCAGCATTTT	CASRSDRDSSNQPQHF
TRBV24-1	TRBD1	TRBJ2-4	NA	TGTGCCATGGGACAGGGGGGAACTTTAGCCAAAAACATTCAGTACTTC	CAMGQGGTLAKNIQYF
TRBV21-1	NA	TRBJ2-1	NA	TGTGCCAGCAGCAAAGAATTCAGCGGGAGGGCCTACAATGAGCAGTTCTTC	CASSKEFSGRAYNEQFF
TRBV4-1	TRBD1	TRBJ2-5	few	TGCGCCAGCAGCAAGACAGGGTGGGAGACCCAGTACTTC	CASSKTGWETQYF
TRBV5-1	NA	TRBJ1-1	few	TGCGCCAGCAGCGGAGAGGGGTTGGGCACTGAAGCTTTCTTT	CASSGEGLGTEAFF
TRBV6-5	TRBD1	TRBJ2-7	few	TGTGCCAGCAGTTACTCCGGGACAGGGAAGGTCGAGCAGTACTTC	CASSYSGTGKVEQYF
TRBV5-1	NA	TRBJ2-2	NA	TGCGCCAGCAGCTTGGACTACAGGCGGAACACCGGGGAGCTGTTTTTT	CASSLDYRRNTGELFF
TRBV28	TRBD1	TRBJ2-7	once	TGTGCCAGCAGTGCTTACTGGACAGGCTCCTACGAGCAGTACTTC	CASSAYWTGSYEQYF
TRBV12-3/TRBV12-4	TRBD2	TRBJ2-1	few	TGTGCCAGCAGTTTTATAACTAGCGAAAACAATGAGCAGTTCTTC	CASSFITSENNEQFF
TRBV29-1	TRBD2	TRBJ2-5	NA	TGCAGCGTACCGGGACTAGCGGGTTTGGTGAAGTACTTC	CSVPGLAGLVKYF
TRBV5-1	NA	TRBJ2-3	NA	TGCGCCAGCAGCTTGAACGTCGGTACGCAGTATTTT	CASSLNVGTQYF
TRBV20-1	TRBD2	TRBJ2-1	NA	TGCAGTGCTAGAGATCCAAGGACTAGCTCCTACAATGAGCAGTTCTTC	CSARDPRTSSYNEQFF
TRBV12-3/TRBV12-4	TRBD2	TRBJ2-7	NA	TGTGCCAGCACCGAAGCGGGACACGAGCAGTACTTC	CASTEAGHEQYF
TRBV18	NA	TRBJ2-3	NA	TGTGCCAGCTCATCCTCAAGTTCAGATACGCAGTATTTT	CASSSSSSDTQYF
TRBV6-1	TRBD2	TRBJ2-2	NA	TGTGCCAGCAGTCAACGCTACAGGAGACTAGCGGGAGTGGAAAACACCGGGGAGCTGTTTTTT	CASSQRYRRLAGVENTGELFF
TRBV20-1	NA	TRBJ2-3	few	TGCAGTGCCATCATGCTTGGGGGCCCAGATACGCAGTATTTT	CSAIMLGGPDTQYF
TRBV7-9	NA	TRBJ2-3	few	TGTGCCAGCAGCGTTAGAGGTGCCGATACGCAGTATTTT	CASSVRGADTQYF
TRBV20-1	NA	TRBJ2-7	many	TGCAGTGCTAGGCGCCGGGGCACCTCCTACGAGCAGTACTTC	CSARRRGTSYEQYF
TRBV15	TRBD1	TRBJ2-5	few	TGTGCCGCCGGGACAGGGTTTGAAGAGACCCAGTACTTC	CAAGTGFEETQYF
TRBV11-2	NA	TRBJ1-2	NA	TGTGCCAGCAGCCCGACCAGGGCCACACCCTATGGCTACACCTTC	CASSPTRATPYGYTF